This TCR beta chain stems from a study of radiation and T cells in renal cell carcinoma. Assay used: immunoSEQ multiplex PCR; TCRdb lists only in-frame clones, some missing. The sample lists under 150,000 clones, approximately 80% occurring once. From germline, CDR1 is SGHVS and CDR2 FNYEAQ. J gave up 3 bases and V 5 bases, and 10 bases lay outside the gene matches. CDR3 size: 15 residues. Time point noted: blood 2 weeks post-SBRT. Treatment described: 15 Gy SBRT to primary tumor, nephrectomy 4 weeks later. The TCR sequence derives from a woman aged 55-69 years with renal cell carcinoma. This chain links TRBV7-6 with TRBJ2-7; TRBD2 agrees at 7 bases. Specimen: blood, collected from a patient whose treatment included radiotherapy and nephrectomy. As DNA, the CDR3 is TGTGCCAGCAGCCCAGGACTAGGGGTGTTCTACGAGCAGTACTTC. It encodes CASSPGLGVFYEQYF. The variable domain in full, completed from reference TRBV7-6 and TRBJ2-7, reads GAGVSQSPRYKVTKRGQDVALRCDPISGHVSLYWYRQALGQGPEFLTYFNYEAQQDKSGLPNDRFSAERPEGSISTLTIQRTEQRDSAMYRCASSPGLGVFYEQYFGPGTRLTVT.